The 27 T cell receptor beta chains presented below share a single source sample, sequenced in a study of shared clonotypes between healthy human individuals. TCRdb's copy holds only in-frame clones and misses some; the assay was immunoSEQ multiplex PCR. This sample has hundreds of thousands of clones, with 95% to 97% found just once. Sequencing was done on a sample of naive CD4+ T cells sorted from blood. The subset here: CD45RA+ positively selected. Receptors originate from a woman in her 30s in good health.

The chain employs TRBV27 and TRBJ2-1; 7 bases line up with TRBD2. Germline V gene data show CDR1 as MNHEY and CDR2 as SMNVEV (reference sequence). V was pared by 8 bases and J by 1 base, with 5 bases of the junction left unmatched. The CDR3 sequence is 14 residues long. The CDR3 spells CASGRVRSYNEQFF. The DNA of the CDR3 is TGTGCCAGCGGGAGGGTCCGATCCTACAATGAGCAGTTCTTC.

The chain has TRBV7-9 and TRBJ2-6, with a tentative D call TRBD1 (6 bases). CDR1 and CDR2 (germline): SEHNR, FQNEAQ (reference sequence). Trimming removed 1 base from V and 0 bases from J, with 16 bases in between. There are 19 residues in the CDR3. The CDR3 region has the DNA TGTGCCAGCAGCTTAGGAGGGAGAGGGGGAAGCTCTGGGGCCAACGTCCTGACTTTC. Amino acid sequence: CASSLGGRGGSSGANVLTF.

J is TRBJ2-1 and V is TRBV28; tentative D call: TRBD2 (5 bases). The germline V and J ends were trimmed by 5 bases and 5 bases, with 22 bases remaining between them. This CDR3 is built from 17 residues. CDR1 and CDR2 from the germline V gene are MDHEN and SYDVKM. The CDR3 DNA reads as TGTGCCAGCAGTCTACACCCGGGCGGGCTACTCAACAATGAGCAGTTCTTC. This sequence encodes CASSLHPGGLLNNEQFF.

The chain employs TRBV6-6 and TRBJ2-6; D gene ambiguous. V was pared by 10 bases and J by 2 bases, with 9 bases between. CDR1 MNHNY and CDR2 SVGAGI come from the germline V gene (reference sequence). The CDR3 runs 13 residues. CDR3 sequence reads: CATRWAGANVLTF. The CDR3 DNA reads as TGTGCCACCCGGTGGGCTGGGGCCAACGTCCTGACTTTC.

The count of this clone is one. The V gene is TRBV30, the J gene TRBJ1-4; D remains ambiguous. Germline assignment: CDR1 GTSNPN and CDR2 SVGIG (reference sequence). The CDR3 sequence is 13 residues long. V lost 0 bases to trimming and J lost 8 bases, with 10 bases between them. CDR3 DNA sequence: TGTGCCTGGAGTGTACAGTCGGACGAAAAACTGTTTTTT. This encodes CAWSVQSDEKLFF.

The rearrangement links TRBV18 to TRBJ2-2; D not certain. Trimming removed 3 bases at V and 5 bases at J, with 10 bases between. The CDR3 totals 14 residues. Germline CDR1 KGHSH, CDR2 LQKENI. CDR3 amino acids: CASSPTIGTGELFF. DNA of the CDR3: TGTGCCAGCTCACCGACCATAGGGACCGGGGAGCTGTTTTTT.

The chain links TRBV28 to TRBJ1-2; 10 bases fit TRBD1. Germline V lookup: CDR1 MDHEN, CDR2 SYDVKM. The CDR3 covers 14 residues. The V and J ends lost 6 bases and 2 bases, in that order; junction bases with no gene match: 3. The CDR3 DNA sequence: TGTGCCAGCAGGACAGGGGGCGAGAACTATGGCTACACCTTC. Translating it yields CASRTGGENYGYTF.

This clone has just one count. The chain is built from TRBV2 and TRBJ1-4; 7 bases align to TRBD1. There are 16 residues in the CDR3. Germline lookup yields CDR1 SNHLY and CDR2 FYNNEI. The ends lost 0 bases at V and 4 bases at J; junction bases unmatched: 5. The CDR3 region has the DNA TGTGCCAGCAGTGAAGCGGGGCAGGGGGGTAATGAAAAACTGTTTTTT. Amino acids: CASSEAGQGGNEKLFF.

The J gene is TRBJ2-1, the V gene TRBV18; 14 bases agree with TRBD2. This CDR3 comprises 15 residues. The V gene end was trimmed by 3 bases and the J gene end by 5 bases; junction bases not matched to a gene: 0. The germline gives CDR1 KGHSH, CDR2 LQKENI. CDR3 bases: TGTGCCAGCTCACCGACTAGCGGGAGGGACAATGAGCAGTTCTTC. This encodes CASSPTSGRDNEQFF. The complete variable domain, with remaining parts taken from reference TRBV18 and TRBJ2-1, reads NAGVMQNPRHLVRRRGQEARLRCSPMKGHSHVYWYRQLPEEGLKFMVYLQKENIIDESGMPKERFSAEFPKEGPSILRIQQVVRGDSAAYFCASSPTSGRDNEQFFGPGTRLTVL.

This sequence joins TRBV4-1 and TRBJ1-1, with 7 bases fitting TRBD1. Germline CDR1 is MGHRA and CDR2 is YSYEKL. V trimming: 2 bases; J trimming: 0 bases; junction bases outside the gene matches: 3. This CDR3 is 15 amino acids long. The DNA for the CDR3 is TGCGCCAGCAGCCAAACGGACAGGTTGAACACTGAAGCTTTCTTT. This translates into CASSQTDRLNTEAFF.

V and J are TRBV6-6 and TRBJ1-5; no reliable D call. V dropped 0 bases and J dropped 7 bases, with 13 bases sitting between them. CDR1 and CDR2 from the germline V gene are MNHNY and SVGAGI (reference sequence). CDR3 size: 15 residues. The chain's CDR3 is CASSYSVGGGQPQHF. For the CDR3, the DNA is TGTGCCAGCAGTTACTCCGTCGGTGGAGGCCAGCCCCAGCATTTT.

The rearrangement joins TRBV18 to TRBJ2-1, with 9 bases fitting TRBD2. Germline CDR1 reads KGHSH; CDR2 reads LQKENI. The CDR3 loop spans 16 amino acids. Trimming at V came to 5 bases and at J to 2 bases, leaving 7 bases not matched to a gene. In DNA, the CDR3 is TGTGCCAGCTCAATCGCTAGCGGGATAACCTACAATGAGCAGTTCTTC. It yields the protein CASSIASGITYNEQFF. Together with reference TRBV18 and TRBJ2-1, the CDR3 gives the full variable domain: NAGVMQNPRHLVRRRGQEARLRCSPMKGHSHVYWYRQLPEEGLKFMVYLQKENIIDESGMPKERFSAEFPKEGPSILRIQQVVRGDSAAYFCASSIASGITYNEQFFGPGTRLTVL.

V and J are TRBV14 and TRBJ2-2, with 11 bases that match TRBD2. Looked up from germline, CDR1 is SGHDN and CDR2 is FVKESK. The CDR3 runs to 18 residues. J lost 5 bases, V lost 4 bases, and 12 bases had no gene match. The CDR3 DNA is TGTGCCAGCAGCCTGAGAGGGACTAGCGGAATTAGAACCGGGGAGCTGTTTTTT. Protein sequence: CASSLRGTSGIRTGELFF.

This clone has only one observation. The chain combines TRBV28 with TRBJ2-7, with 7 bases aligning to TRBD2. The junction had 6 bases not matched to a gene; V was cut back by 8 bases and J by 2 bases. The germline V gene has CDR1 MDHEN and CDR2 SYDVKM. CDR3 length: 13 amino acids. CDR3 sequence reads: CASLGTTPYEQYF. CDR3 coding DNA: TGTGCCAGCCTCGGGACTACTCCCTACGAGCAGTACTTC.

The genes are TRBV27 and TRBJ2-7; TRBD2 agrees at 9 bases. Germline CDR1 is MNHEY and CDR2 is SMNVEV (reference sequence). V was pared by 7 bases and J by 7 bases, with 8 bases of the junction left unmatched. There are 13 residues in the CDR3. Here the CDR3 DNA reads TGTGCCAGCACACGTAGCGGGAGTGGAGAGCAGTACTTC. It codes for CASTRSGSGEQYF.

This chain connects TRBV6-1 to TRBJ1-5, with TRBD1 as a possible D gene (6 bases). This CDR3 contains 17 residues. Germline V gene data show CDR1 as MNHNS and CDR2 as SASEGT. Between the trimmed V and J ends, which lost 1 base and 5 bases, there was a span of 18 bases. The chain's CDR3 is CASSEVGLLGADQPQHF. The CDR3 DNA follows: TGTGCCAGCAGTGAAGTGGGCCTTTTGGGGGCCGATCAGCCCCAGCATTTT.

Concerning this clone: Compared with germline, one end of the junction differs, possibly owing to a read error. The J gene is TRBJ2-2, the V gene TRBV28, with 7 bases that match TRBD1. Germline V CDR1 and CDR2: MDHEN, SYDVKM. The CDR3 runs to 14 residues. CDR3 sequence: CASIDRANTGELFF. DNA for the CDR3: TGTGCCAGCATCGACAGGGCGAATACCGGGGAGCTGTTTTTT.

The CDR3 nucleotides are TGTGCCAGCAGTTACGTGAAGGTTGGGGCCAACGTCCTGACTTTC. Its translation: CASSYVKVGANVLTF. The J gene is TRBJ2-6, the V gene TRBV6-5; the D is unclear. The germline V and J ends were trimmed by 2 bases and 3 bases, with 8 bases remaining between them. Germline lookup yields CDR1 MNHEY and CDR2 SVGAGI. The CDR3 contains 15 residues.

The chain employs TRBV6-5 and TRBJ2-1, with 14 nucleotides matching TRBD2. With V trimmed by 6 bases and J by 7 bases, 5 bases remained unmatched. The CDR3 consists of 15 residues. Germline V lookup: CDR1 MNHEY, CDR2 SVGAGI. The CDR3: CASSQGLAGVNEQFF. The CDR3 coding sequence is TGTGCCAGCAGCCAGGGACTAGCGGGAGTGAATGAGCAGTTCTTC.

This chain uses TRBV7-8 with TRBJ2-1, with D maybe TRBD2 (6 bases). CDR1 is SGHVS, CDR2 FQNEAQ, per germline. The V end lost 6 bases, the J end lost 0 bases, and 12 bases lay between the germline ends. CDR3 size: 15 residues. The CDR3 DNA reads as TGTGCCAGCAGGGGGGGTAGGGGCTCCTACAATGAGCAGTTCTTC. Its translation is CASRGGRGSYNEQFF.

The CDR3 loop is CASSPPNMSNQPQHF. The CDR3 region has the DNA TGTGCCAGCTCACCACCCAACATGAGCAATCAGCCCCAGCATTTT. The chain links TRBV18 to TRBJ1-5; D uncertain. Germline V gene lookup returns CDR1 KGHSH and CDR2 LQKENI. The CDR3 runs 15 residues. Trimming took 0 bases from V and 1 from J, leaving 7 bases between them. Complete variable domain (other parts from reference TRBV18 and TRBJ1-5): NAGVMQNPRHLVRRRGQEARLRCSPMKGHSHVYWYRQLPEEGLKFMVYLQKENIIDESGMPKERFSAEFPKEGPSILRIQQVVRGDSAAYFCASSPPNMSNQPQHFGDGTRLSIL.

V usage is TRBV29-1 and J usage is TRBJ2-1; D is ambiguous. V was clipped by 8 bases and J by 4 bases, with 9 bases between them. CDR1 and CDR2 from the germline V gene are SQVTM and ANQGSEA. This CDR3 has 11 amino acids. This CDR3 is CSTDNYNEQFF. The CDR3, as DNA: TGCAGCACAGACAATTACAATGAGCAGTTCTTC.

The V gene is TRBV5-1, the J gene TRBJ2-6; a weak D match, TRBD1 (6 bases). The CDR3 length is 15 residues. Trimming removed 4 bases from V and 2 bases from J, with 10 bases in between. Germline V gene lookup returns CDR1 SGHRS and CDR2 YFSETQ. The CDR3 coding sequence is TGCGCCAGCAGCCCACAGGGTGCTGGGGCCAACGTCCTGACTTTC. Residues: CASSPQGAGANVLTF.

The chain employs TRBV14 and TRBJ2-7; no clear D gene. Per germline, CDR1 SGHDN and CDR2 FVKESK. This CDR3 region has 16 residues. V shed 1 base and J shed 4 bases, with 17 bases lying between them. The CDR3 loop is CASSQGIFGFGYEQYF. The CDR3 coding sequence is TGTGCCAGCAGCCAAGGGATTTTCGGGTTCGGATACGAGCAGTACTTC.

The CDR3 bases are TGTGCCAGCAGGGAACATGGTCAGGGGCACTCTCGAGGCTACACCTTC. Encoded protein: CASREHGQGHSRGYTF. V and J are TRBV28 and TRBJ1-2, with D perhaps TRBD1 (6 bases). The CDR3 runs 16 residues. V lost 6 bases, J lost 8 bases, and 25 bases lay in between. Germline V gives CDR1 MDHEN, CDR2 SYDVKM.

The genes are TRBV10-2 and TRBJ2-7; tentatively, D is TRBD1 (5 bases). Germline-derived CDR1 and CDR2 are WSHSY and SAAADI. With 6 bases removed from V and 3 bases from J, the gap between germline ends came to 12 bases. The CDR3 runs to 13 residues. The CDR3 protein is CASSAGSSYEQYF. The CDR3 coding sequence is TGCGCCAGCAGCGCAGGGTCGAGCTACGAGCAGTACTTC.

The CDR3, as DNA: TGTGCCAGCAGTAGACAGGGACACGAGCAGTACTTC. Protein: CASSRQGHEQYF. V gene TRBV6-6 combines with J gene TRBJ2-7; 7 bases are shared with TRBD1. There are 12 residues in the CDR3. Germline CDR1 is MNHNY and CDR2 is SVGAGI (reference sequence). J lost 5 bases, V lost 5 bases, and 3 bases had no gene match.